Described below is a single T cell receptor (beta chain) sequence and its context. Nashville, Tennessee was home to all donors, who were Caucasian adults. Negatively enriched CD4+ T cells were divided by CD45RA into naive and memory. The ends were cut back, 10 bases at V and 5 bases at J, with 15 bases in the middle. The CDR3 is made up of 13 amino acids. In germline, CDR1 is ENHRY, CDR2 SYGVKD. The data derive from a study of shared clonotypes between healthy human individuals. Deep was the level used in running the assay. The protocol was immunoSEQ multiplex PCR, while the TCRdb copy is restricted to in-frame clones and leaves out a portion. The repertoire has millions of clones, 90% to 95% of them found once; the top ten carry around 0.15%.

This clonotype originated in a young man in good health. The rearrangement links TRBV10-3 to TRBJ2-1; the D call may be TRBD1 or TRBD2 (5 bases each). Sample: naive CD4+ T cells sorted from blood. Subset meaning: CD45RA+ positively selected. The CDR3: CATTGGADNEQFF. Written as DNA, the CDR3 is TGTGCCACTACAGGAGGCGCTGACAATGAGCAGTTCTTC.